A selection of T cell receptor beta chains follows, all from one sample in a study of T cells in Graves' hyperthyroidism and ophthalmopathy. TCRdb fed the multiplex PCR reads into MiXCR, producing one record per CDR3 protein. Counted here are around 350,000 distinct CDR3 sequences, 15% to 17% occurring once; the ten biggest clones make up 25% to 30%. The sample taken for sequencing was blood. The receptors here all came from a woman aged 18-29 years with Graves' hyperthyroidism that later progressed to Graves' ophthalmopathy. Each CDR3 is given with its conserved first and last residue. The D gene is left open where the match is weak. Clone size is not always given. Where it is, it says once, few, many or a class for expanded clones.

D gene: TRBD1; V gene: TRBV4-2; clone size: many; J gene: TRBJ2-7; CDR3 protein: CASSQAPRTGYYEQYF; CDR3 DNA: TGTGCCAGCAGCCAAGCTCCCCGGACAGGGTACTACGAGCAGTACTTC
D gene: .; V gene: TRBV27; clone size: many; J gene: TRBJ1-5; CDR3 protein: CASRMGGIGQPQHF; CDR3 DNA: TGTGCCAGCAGAATGGGGGGGATCGGTCAGCCCCAGCATTTT
D gene: .; V gene: TRBV30; clone size: many; J gene: TRBJ2-6; CDR3 protein: CAWSGGGANVLTF; CDR3 DNA: TGTGCCTGGAGTGGTGGGGGGGCCAACGTCCTGACTTTC
D gene: .; V gene: TRBV19; clone size: few; J gene: TRBJ1-5; CDR3 protein: CASSTGRIQPQHF; CDR3 DNA: TGTGCCAGTTCGACGGGGAGGATTCAGCCCCAGCATTTT
D gene: .; V gene: TRBV29-1; clone size: few; J gene: TRBJ1-1; CDR3 protein: CSVGVGGMNTEAFF; CDR3 DNA: TGCAGCGTTGGGGTTGGAGGAATGAACACTGAAGCTTTCTTT
D gene: .; V gene: TRBV5-1; clone size: .; J gene: TRBJ2-1; CDR3 protein: CASSSSGGNEQFF; CDR3 DNA: TGCGCCAGCAGCTCCAGCGGAGGGAATGAGCAGTTCTTC
D gene: TRBD1; V gene: TRBV12-3/TRBV12-4; clone size: many; J gene: TRBJ1-5; CDR3 protein: CASSLAGQGNQPQHF; CDR3 DNA: TGTGCCAGCAGTTTAGCGGGACAGGGCAATCAGCCCCAGCATTTT
D gene: TRBD2; V gene: TRBV18; clone size: many; J gene: TRBJ2-1; CDR3 protein: CASSLGLADSYNEQFF; CDR3 DNA: TGTGCCAGCTCCCTAGGACTAGCGGATTCCTACAATGAGCAGTTCTTC
D gene: TRBD1; V gene: TRBV7-6; clone size: few; J gene: TRBJ2-2; CDR3 protein: CASSSYSGTGVGELFF; CDR3 DNA: TGTGCCAGCAGCTCGTATTCCGGGACAGGGGTTGGGGAGCTGTTTTTT
D gene: TRBD2; V gene: TRBV28; clone size: .; J gene: TRBJ2-5; CDR3 protein: CASSLPGQGRLSGLAGWEKTQYF; CDR3 DNA: TGTGCCAGCAGTTTACCAGGACAGGGGAGGCTCTCGGGACTAGCGGGATGGGAAAAGACCCAGTACTTC
D gene: .; V gene: TRBV5-1; clone size: .; J gene: TRBJ1-2; CDR3 protein: CASSLEQGVDGYTF; CDR3 DNA: TGCGCCAGCAGCTTGGAGCAAGGGGTGGATGGCTACACCTTC
D gene: .; V gene: TRBV20-1; clone size: many; J gene: TRBJ2-7; CDR3 protein: CSARDGGGAAYEQYF; CDR3 DNA: TGCAGTGCTAGAGATGGTGGCGGGGCCGCCTACGAGCAGTACTTC
D gene: .; V gene: TRBV5-5; clone size: .; J gene: TRBJ1-1; CDR3 protein: CASSLSPPGIFFSEAFF; CDR3 DNA: TGTGCCAGCAGCTTGAGTCCCCCAGGTATATTTTTCTCTGAAGCTTTCTTT
D gene: TRBD1; V gene: TRBV29-1; clone size: many; J gene: TRBJ1-4; CDR3 protein: CSAWTGVPNEKLFF; CDR3 DNA: TGCAGCGCTTGGACAGGGGTTCCTAATGAAAAACTGTTTTTT
D gene: .; V gene: TRBV4-2; clone size: .; J gene: TRBJ1-5; CDR3 protein: CASSQDPGRGDQPRHF; CDR3 DNA: TGTGCCAGCAGCCAAGATCCAGGCAGGGGAGATCAGCCCCGGCATTTT